These T cell receptor beta chains were read from a single sample in a study of blood T cell repertoires in COVID-19. Repertoires were generated with immunoSEQ multiplex PCR, while TCRdb's copy carries only in-frame clones and drops some. The sample includes about 210,000 clones, about 85% of them seen just once. Sequenced input: peripheral blood. The receptors shown here come from a woman over 75 with COVID-19, enrolled during active disease. Both conserved end residues are part of each CDR3. The D gene is left open where the match is weak. Clone size is given for some rows only: seen once, a few or many times, or a class if the clone is expanded.

v_call: TRBV5-1
clone_size: -
j_call: TRBJ1-1
d_call: -
cdr3_aa: CASSPGVNTEAFF
cdr3_nt: TGCGCCAGCAGCCCGGGTGTGAACACTGAAGCTTTCTTT

v_call: TRBV27
clone_size: few
j_call: TRBJ1-2
d_call: TRBD1
cdr3_aa: CASSLVPWLNRDREDGYTF
cdr3_nt: TGTGCCAGCAGTTTAGTCCCATGGCTGAACCGGGACAGGGAAGATGGCTACACCTTC

v_call: TRBV28
clone_size: few
j_call: TRBJ1-5
d_call: -
cdr3_aa: CASSFSGGHQPQHF
cdr3_nt: TGTGCCAGCAGTTTCTCAGGTGGCCATCAGCCCCAGCATTTT

v_call: TRBV7-3
clone_size: once
j_call: TRBJ2-5
d_call: -
cdr3_aa: CASSLSGQKETQYF
cdr3_nt: TGTGCCAGCAGCTTATCCGGACAGAAAGAGACCCAGTACTTC

v_call: TRBV6-5
clone_size: -
j_call: TRBJ1-1
d_call: -
cdr3_aa: CASSRYIEAFF
cdr3_nt: TGTGCCAGCAGCCGTTACATAGAAGCTTTCTTT

v_call: TRBV27
clone_size: -
j_call: TRBJ1-6
d_call: TRBD1
cdr3_aa: CASSTTTGINSPLHF
cdr3_nt: TGTGCCAGCAGTACCACGACAGGGATCAATTCACCCCTCCACTTT

v_call: TRBV11-2
clone_size: -
j_call: TRBJ2-5
d_call: -
cdr3_aa: CASTGTPQETQYF
cdr3_nt: TGTGCCAGCACCGGGACACCTCAAGAGACCCAGTACTTC

v_call: TRBV24-1
clone_size: few
j_call: TRBJ1-1
d_call: -
cdr3_aa: CATSDLRGQEAFF
cdr3_nt: TGTGCCACCAGTGATTTAAGAGGACAGGAAGCTTTCTTT

v_call: TRBV6-2/TRBV6-3
clone_size: -
j_call: TRBJ1-1
d_call: -
cdr3_aa: CASSYGGLSLNTEAFF
cdr3_nt: TGTGCCAGCAGTTACGGCGGACTTTCTTTGAACACTGAAGCTTTCTTT

v_call: TRBV6-6
clone_size: -
j_call: TRBJ2-7
d_call: TRBD1
cdr3_aa: CASSYSSTGYEQYF
cdr3_nt: TGTGCCAGCAGTTACTCCTCGACAGGGTACGAGCAGTACTTC

v_call: TRBV5-1
clone_size: -
j_call: TRBJ2-1
d_call: TRBD2
cdr3_aa: CASGTSLSSYNEQFF
cdr3_nt: TGCGCCAGCGGGACTAGCCTGAGCTCCTACAATGAGCAGTTCTTC

v_call: TRBV21-1
clone_size: -
j_call: TRBJ2-3
d_call: -
cdr3_aa: CASIQGRVRADTQYF
cdr3_nt: TGTGCCAGCATCCAGGGGCGGGTCCGGGCAGATACGCAGTATTTT

v_call: TRBV19
clone_size: -
j_call: TRBJ1-1
d_call: -
cdr3_aa: CASSIGGNGWTEAFF
cdr3_nt: TGTGCCAGTAGTATAGGAGGGAATGGGTGGACTGAAGCTTTCTTT

v_call: TRBV11-3
clone_size: -
j_call: TRBJ2-5
d_call: -
cdr3_aa: CASSLGEETQYF
cdr3_nt: TGTGCCAGCAGCTTAGGAGAGGAGACCCAGTACTTC

v_call: TRBV18
clone_size: -
j_call: TRBJ1-2
d_call: -
cdr3_aa: CASSPRKQGLNYGYTF
cdr3_nt: TGTGCCAGCTCACCTAGGAAGCAGGGCCTTAACTATGGCTACACCTTC

v_call: TRBV6-2/TRBV6-3
clone_size: -
j_call: TRBJ1-1
d_call: -
cdr3_aa: CASSYPNARGLNTEAFF
cdr3_nt: TGTGCCAGCAGTTATCCGAACGCTAGGGGTTTGAACACTGAAGCTTTCTTT

v_call: TRBV28
clone_size: -
j_call: TRBJ1-3
d_call: -
cdr3_aa: CASTDSTGNTIYF
cdr3_nt: TGTGCCAGCACCGACAGTACTGGAAACACCATATATTTT

v_call: TRBV9
clone_size: once
j_call: TRBJ2-7
d_call: TRBD1
cdr3_aa: CASSPRQGILYEQYF
cdr3_nt: TGTGCCAGCAGCCCGCGACAGGGTATCCTCTACGAGCAGTACTTC

v_call: TRBV5-4
clone_size: -
j_call: TRBJ1-2
d_call: -
cdr3_aa: CASSLNGGGSYGYTF
cdr3_nt: TGTGCCAGCAGCTTGAATGGCGGTGGGTCCTATGGCTACACCTTC

v_call: TRBV4-2
clone_size: -
j_call: TRBJ1-2
d_call: TRBD1
cdr3_aa: CASSQAVGGGLGYTF
cdr3_nt: TGTGCCAGCAGCCAAGCGGTAGGGGGCGGATTAGGCTACACCTTC

v_call: TRBV5-6
clone_size: -
j_call: TRBJ1-1
d_call: TRBD1
cdr3_aa: CASRTGQGNTEAFF
cdr3_nt: TGTGCCAGCAGAACGGGACAGGGAAACACTGAAGCTTTCTTT

v_call: TRBV3-1/TRBV3-2
clone_size: -
j_call: TRBJ2-7
d_call: -
cdr3_aa: CASSTQPRDPYEQYF
cdr3_nt: TGTGCCAGCAGCACCCAACCCAGGGATCCCTACGAGCAGTACTTC

v_call: TRBV2
clone_size: -
j_call: TRBJ1-3
d_call: -
cdr3_aa: CASSQTTGLSGNTIYF
cdr3_nt: TGTGCCAGCAGTCAAACGACAGGTCTCTCTGGAAACACCATATATTTT

v_call: TRBV6-2/TRBV6-3
clone_size: -
j_call: TRBJ2-7
d_call: TRBD1
cdr3_aa: CASSYSMGQTIYEQYF
cdr3_nt: TGTGCCAGCAGTTACTCGATGGGACAGACGATCTACGAGCAGTACTTC

v_call: TRBV10-3
clone_size: -
j_call: TRBJ2-7
d_call: TRBD2
cdr3_aa: CAISVGLASYEQYF
cdr3_nt: TGTGCCATCAGTGTTGGACTAGCGAGTTACGAGCAGTACTTC

v_call: TRBV6-2/TRBV6-3
clone_size: -
j_call: TRBJ1-2
d_call: TRBD1
cdr3_aa: CASSWDRLGYTF
cdr3_nt: TGTGCCAGCAGTTGGGACAGATTGGGCTACACCTTC

v_call: TRBV5-6
clone_size: once
j_call: TRBJ1-2
d_call: TRBD1
cdr3_aa: CASRRGQGALRSYGYTF
cdr3_nt: TGTGCCAGCAGAAGAGGACAGGGGGCGCTCCGGTCCTATGGCTACACCTTC

v_call: TRBV2
clone_size: few
j_call: TRBJ1-1
d_call: -
cdr3_aa: CASSELSGNTEAFF
cdr3_nt: TGTGCCAGCAGTGAATTATCCGGGAACACTGAAGCTTTCTTT

v_call: TRBV28
clone_size: -
j_call: TRBJ1-2
d_call: -
cdr3_aa: CASSARDGYTF
cdr3_nt: TGTGCCAGCAGTGCCCGGGATGGCTACACCTTC

v_call: TRBV29-1
clone_size: -
j_call: TRBJ2-5
d_call: TRBD2
cdr3_aa: CSVEGGVRETQYF
cdr3_nt: TGCAGCGTTGAGGGGGGGGTTCGGGAGACCCAGTACTTC

v_call: TRBV5-6
clone_size: once
j_call: TRBJ1-1
d_call: -
cdr3_aa: CASSRIHVQGTEAFF
cdr3_nt: TGTGCCAGCAGCCGAATTCACGTACAGGGTACTGAAGCTTTCTTT

v_call: TRBV12-3/TRBV12-4
clone_size: -
j_call: TRBJ2-1
d_call: -
cdr3_aa: CASSFPQYNEQFF
cdr3_nt: TGTGCCAGCAGTTTTCCCCAATACAATGAGCAGTTCTTC

v_call: TRBV7-2
clone_size: -
j_call: TRBJ2-1
d_call: -
cdr3_aa: CASSLFHRWNNEQFF
cdr3_nt: TGTGCCAGCAGCTTGTTTCACAGGTGGAACAATGAGCAGTTCTTC

v_call: TRBV7-9
clone_size: -
j_call: TRBJ2-5
d_call: -
cdr3_aa: CASSLATGQKTQYF
cdr3_nt: TGTGCCAGCAGCTTAGCGACAGGCCAAAAGACCCAGTACTTC

v_call: TRBV5-4
clone_size: -
j_call: TRBJ1-2
d_call: TRBD1
cdr3_aa: CASSLEADRGKSYGYTF
cdr3_nt: TGTGCCAGCAGCTTGGAAGCGGACAGGGGTAAATCCTATGGCTACACCTTC

v_call: TRBV7-9
clone_size: -
j_call: TRBJ2-2
d_call: -
cdr3_aa: CASEDSLNTGELFF
cdr3_nt: TGTGCCAGCGAAGACAGCCTGAACACCGGGGAGCTGTTTTTT

v_call: TRBV28
clone_size: -
j_call: TRBJ2-1
d_call: -
cdr3_aa: CASSLPGVGSNEQFF
cdr3_nt: TGTGCCAGCAGTTTACCGGGGGTGGGGTCCAATGAGCAGTTCTTC

v_call: TRBV24-1
clone_size: -
j_call: TRBJ2-7
d_call: TRBD1
cdr3_aa: CATSDPGQGAYEQYF
cdr3_nt: TGTGCCACCAGTGACCCGGGACAGGGGGCCTACGAGCAGTACTTC

v_call: TRBV30
clone_size: -
j_call: TRBJ1-2
d_call: -
cdr3_aa: CAWSVRAGGDYGYTF
cdr3_nt: TGTGCCTGGAGTGTACGCGCGGGGGGCGACTATGGCTACACCTTC

v_call: TRBV4-1
clone_size: -
j_call: TRBJ1-3
d_call: -
cdr3_aa: CASSLFTDLGNTIYF
cdr3_nt: TGCGCCAGCAGCCTTTTTACGGACTTAGGAAACACCATATATTTT

v_call: TRBV2
clone_size: -
j_call: TRBJ2-1
d_call: -
cdr3_aa: CASSETVGEQFF
cdr3_nt: TGTGCCAGCAGTGAGACAGTAGGTGAGCAGTTCTTC

v_call: TRBV3-1/TRBV3-2
clone_size: -
j_call: TRBJ2-5
d_call: -
cdr3_aa: CASSQDPGETQYF
cdr3_nt: TGTGCCAGCAGCCAAGATCCCGGGGAGACCCAGTACTTC

v_call: TRBV15
clone_size: -
j_call: TRBJ1-5
d_call: TRBD1
cdr3_aa: CATNQGGGSQPQHF
cdr3_nt: TGTGCCACCAACCAGGGGGGCGGCAGCCAGCCCCAGCATTTT